Listed below are T cell receptor beta chains from one sample, sequenced in a study of T cells in Graves' hyperthyroidism and ophthalmopathy. TCRdb used MiXCR to reprocess the multiplex PCR reads, holding one entry per CDR3 protein. This sample has some 50,000 distinct CDR3 sequences, with approximately 53% found just once. Sequenced: peripheral blood or thyroid tissue (not recorded which). The receptors derive from a young man with Graves' hyperthyroidism. CDR3s leave out the opening cysteine and the closing phenylalanine or tryptophan. The size entry is marked missing in some rows and otherwise reads once, few, many or a size class.

v_call: TRBV14
clone_size: many
j_call: TRBJ1-1
cdr3_aa: ASSQLTGTGSLVDTEAF

v_call: TRBV20-1
clone_size: .
j_call: TRBJ2-5
cdr3_aa: SAGTSGVQETQY

v_call: TRBV2
clone_size: .
j_call: TRBJ2-6
cdr3_aa: AISEGDGAGANVLT

v_call: TRBV15
clone_size: many
j_call: TRBJ2-3
cdr3_aa: ATSRADTQY

v_call: TRBV29-1
clone_size: once
j_call: TRBJ2-5
cdr3_aa: SVDETSGGLQETQY

v_call: TRBV24-1
clone_size: few
j_call: TRBJ1-1
cdr3_aa: ATSDFRGDAF

v_call: TRBV20-1
clone_size: once
j_call: TRBJ2-5
cdr3_aa: SANFAETQY

v_call: TRBV29-1
clone_size: .
j_call: TRBJ1-1
cdr3_aa: NDNTEAF

v_call: TRBV2
clone_size: .
j_call: TRBJ2-2
cdr3_aa: ASTRESLAGELF

v_call: TRBV2
clone_size: .
j_call: TRBJ1-3
cdr3_aa: ASSILGSGTTIY

v_call: TRBV10-2
clone_size: .
j_call: TRBJ2-2
cdr3_aa: ATNSRGATGELF

v_call: TRBV28
clone_size: .
j_call: TRBJ2-2
cdr3_aa: ASSLCRRSWREGPVGELF

v_call: TRBV7-2
clone_size: .
j_call: TRBJ2-7
cdr3_aa: ASSLDNSGSSEQY

v_call: TRBV19
clone_size: .
j_call: TRBJ1-2
cdr3_aa: ASSPQGTGYT

v_call: TRBV20-1
clone_size: .
j_call: TRBJ1-1
cdr3_aa: SARPRVGPGQVAEAF

v_call: TRBV20-1
clone_size: many
j_call: TRBJ1-2
cdr3_aa: SASGTGPHGYT

v_call: TRBV15
clone_size: .
j_call: TRBJ2-7
cdr3_aa: ATSSDEDSSYEQY

v_call: TRBV10-3
clone_size: many
j_call: TRBJ2-3
cdr3_aa: AISPIAARTTDTQY

v_call: TRBV29-1
clone_size: .
j_call: TRBJ1-2
cdr3_aa: SVEVSGIDHYGYT

v_call: TRBV5-4
clone_size: many
j_call: TRBJ1-1
cdr3_aa: ASANRDTEAF

v_call: TRBV7-6
clone_size: .
j_call: TRBJ2-7
cdr3_aa: ASSSGLAGAYEQY

v_call: TRBV27
clone_size: many
j_call: TRBJ1-1
cdr3_aa: ASSPVGQSAEAF

v_call: TRBV7-9
clone_size: .
j_call: TRBJ2-7
cdr3_aa: ASSRGTGTYEQY

v_call: TRBV9
clone_size: many
j_call: TRBJ2-6
cdr3_aa: ASSSLSSGANVLT

v_call: TRBV4-1
clone_size: many
j_call: TRBJ1-2
cdr3_aa: ASSHPLTGLYGYT

v_call: TRBV2
clone_size: .
j_call: TRBJ1-4
cdr3_aa: ASSGPYNEKLF

v_call: TRBV20-1
clone_size: .
j_call: TRBJ1-6
cdr3_aa: SAKWGGNNSPLH

v_call: TRBV2
clone_size: .
j_call: TRBJ2-5
cdr3_aa: ATTGTSQETQY

v_call: TRBV24-1
clone_size: many
j_call: TRBJ2-5
cdr3_aa: ATSDLETQY

v_call: TRBV19
clone_size: many
j_call: TRBJ1-5
cdr3_aa: ASSTTGGNQPQH

v_call: TRBV11-2
clone_size: .
j_call: TRBJ2-5
cdr3_aa: ASSLSWGETQY

v_call: TRBV7-9
clone_size: .
j_call: TRBJ1-3
cdr3_aa: ASSPTQARSGNTIY

v_call: TRBV10-1
clone_size: .
j_call: TRBJ1-6
cdr3_aa: ASSQDSNSPLH

v_call: TRBV15
clone_size: few
j_call: TRBJ1-1
cdr3_aa: ATSSPVWVGTEAF

v_call: TRBV7-9
clone_size: .
j_call: TRBJ2-7
cdr3_aa: ASSLWVAGGDEQY

v_call: TRBV7-2
clone_size: .
j_call: TRBJ1-3
cdr3_aa: ASSQTGGIY

v_call: TRBV2
clone_size: .
j_call: TRBJ1-3
cdr3_aa: ASSFYGGGQSGNTIY

v_call: TRBV5-1
clone_size: .
j_call: TRBJ1-2
cdr3_aa: ASRFTGAGDGYT

v_call: TRBV7-8
clone_size: few
j_call: TRBJ2-7
cdr3_aa: ASSLLSGEAAREQY

v_call: TRBV15
clone_size: once
j_call: TRBJ1-5
cdr3_aa: ATNRGSNQPQH

v_call: TRBV29-1
clone_size: many
j_call: TRBJ1-1
cdr3_aa: SVHRDLYTEAF